This entry concerns a single T cell receptor beta chain. Its antigen remains undetermined. No clone much larger than this one lies a single base away; base qualities are absent. Libraries were built with the immunoSEQ multiplex PCR assay. TCRdb's version of the immuneACCESS table is confined to in-frame rearrangements and falls short of the full clone set. An unresolved V gene accounts for under half of the shortfall where checked; the remainder is of unknown origin. The sample records tens of thousands of clones, 91% of which are singletons. Approximately 1.6% of the sample is held by the ten biggest clonotypes. This sample is part of a study of T cell changes during pregnancy in multiple sclerosis (dated by TCRdb to the late 2010s). Regarding the study in general: In women with multiple sclerosis, the researchers looked at how the T cell repertoire shifted as pregnancy progressed.

V gives up 3 bases and J gives up 5 bases, and the segment between their germline ends measures 14 bases. The CDR3 has 14 amino acids, counting the end cysteine and phenylalanine. Only the CDR3 DNA stays, 42 bases, in frame from base 1. Based on the germline V gene, the CDR1 and CDR2 sequences are LGHNA and YSLEER. The sequenced sample was peripheral blood, obtained after pregnancy. The V gene is TRBV4-3 and the J gene is TRBJ2-7; tentative D gene TRBD1, with 5 bases matching. The receptor's source is a female donor in good health, enrolled as a control in a pregnancy study. CDR3 reads: CASSHEDKGHEQYF. The sequenced DNA is TGCGCCAGCAGCCACGAGGACAAGGGTCACGAGCAGTACTTC.